The clone carrying this TCR beta chain has a handful of counts. Seattle cases were enrolled at active infection and followed longitudinally. This specimen comes from a study of blood T cell repertoires in COVID-19. Clones were read by immunoSEQ multiplex PCR, and TCRdb kept only the in-frame ones, dropping some. Among fewer than 200,000 clones listed, 80% to 85% were seen once. J was trimmed by 4 bases and V by 5 bases; bases with no gene match: 3. The CDR3 contains 13 residues. In germline, CDR1 is MNHEY, CDR2 SVGAGI. The V call is TRBV6-5, the J call TRBJ1-1; the match to TRBD1 covers 8 bases. This clonotype was obtained from a woman in her seventies with COVID-19, enrolled during active disease. The source material was peripheral blood. The CDR3: CASSTRGPTEAFF. The CDR3 bases are TGTGCCAGCAGTACCAGGGGGCCCACTGAAGCTTTCTTT.